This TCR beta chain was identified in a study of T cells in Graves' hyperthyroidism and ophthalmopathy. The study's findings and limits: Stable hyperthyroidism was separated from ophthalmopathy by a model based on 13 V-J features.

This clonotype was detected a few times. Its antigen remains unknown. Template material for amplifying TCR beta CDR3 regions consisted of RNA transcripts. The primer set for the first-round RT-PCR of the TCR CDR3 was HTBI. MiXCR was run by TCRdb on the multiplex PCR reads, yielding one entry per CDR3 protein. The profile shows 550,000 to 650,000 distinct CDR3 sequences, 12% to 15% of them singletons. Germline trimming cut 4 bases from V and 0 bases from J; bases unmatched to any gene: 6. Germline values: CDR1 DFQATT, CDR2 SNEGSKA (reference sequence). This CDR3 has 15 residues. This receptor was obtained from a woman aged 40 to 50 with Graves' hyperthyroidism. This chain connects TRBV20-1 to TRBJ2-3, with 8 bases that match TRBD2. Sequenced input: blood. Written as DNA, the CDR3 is TGCAGTGCTATACCGGGACTAGGAAGCACAGATACGCAGTATTTT. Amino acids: CSAIPGLGSTDTQYF.